Each of the 23 T cell receptor beta chains below was sequenced from the same sample in a study of blood T cell repertoires in COVID-19. Method: immunoSEQ multiplex PCR; TCRdb's copy keeps in-frame clones and lacks some. The table includes some 30,000 clones, approximately 88% detected once. Sequencing was performed on peripheral blood. These receptors came from a human donor in a cohort sampled during active COVID-19.

The chain uses TRBV7-2 and TRBJ2-1, with D tentatively TRBD1 (6 bases). CDR3 size: 14 residues. V was clipped by 4 bases and J by 6 bases, with 13 bases between them. Germline CDR1 is SGHTA and CDR2 is FQGNSA. The CDR3, as DNA: TGTGCCAGCAGCTACGGACAGAGGGGCAATGAGCAGTTCTTC. It yields the protein CASSYGQRGNEQFF.

The chain carries TRBV5-1 and TRBJ2-3; maybe TRBD1 (6 bases). Trimming left V 4 bases short and J 2 bases short, with 11 bases between. This CDR3 is built from 14 residues. Germline CDR1 SGHRS, CDR2 YFSETQ. The CDR3 here is CASSLGQLTDTQYF. DNA of the CDR3: TGCGCCAGCAGCCTTGGACAGCTCACAGATACGCAGTATTTT. The whole variable domain, filled in from reference TRBV5-1 and TRBJ2-3, reads KAGVTQTPRYLIKTRGQQVTLSCSPISGHRSVSWYQQTPGQGLQFLFEYFSETQRNKGNFPGRFSGRQFSNSRSEMNVSTLELGDSALYLCASSLGQLTDTQYFGPGTRLTVL.

V usage is TRBV5-1 and J usage is TRBJ2-2; 9 nucleotides line up with TRBD1. Trimming cost V 4 bases and J 0 bases; bases outside gene matches: 1. Per the germline V gene, CDR1 is SGHRS and CDR2 is YFSETQ. The CDR3 length is 15 residues. CDR3 sequence reads: CASSRDRANTGELFF. CDR3 coding DNA: TGCGCCAGCAGCCGGGACAGGGCGAACACCGGGGAGCTGTTTTTT. The entire variable domain, with the rest obtained from reference TRBV5-1 and TRBJ2-2, is as follows: KAGVTQTPRYLIKTRGQQVTLSCSPISGHRSVSWYQQTPGQGLQFLFEYFSETQRNKGNFPGRFSGRQFSNSRSEMNVSTLELGDSALYLCASSRDRANTGELFFGEGSRLTVL.

This clone was recorded a few times. The J gene is TRBJ2-5, the V gene TRBV5-4, with D perhaps matching TRBD2 (6 bases). The V gene lost 4 bases and the J gene lost 5 bases, with 12 bases spanning the gap. Germline V CDR1 and CDR2: SGHNT, YYREEE (reference sequence). This CDR3 is 13 amino acids long. CDR3 sequence (DNA): TGTGCCAGCAGCCCAAAAGGGAGGGAGACCCAGTACTTC. It is translated as CASSPKGRETQYF.

This chain joins TRBV3-1 (or the pseudogene TRBV3-2) and TRBJ2-3; 13 bases line up with TRBD2. The germline V gene encodes CDR1 LGHDT and CDR2 YNNKEL (reference sequence). Trimming took 3 bases from V and 6 from J; bases not matched to a gene: 6. This CDR3 has 16 amino acids. The CDR3 spells CASSHNGLAGVDTQYF. As DNA, the CDR3 is TGTGCCAGCAGCCATAACGGACTAGCGGGGGTCGATACGCAGTATTTT.

The chain links TRBV4-3 to TRBJ2-3, with TRBD2 identical over 13 bases. The CDR3 has 17 residues. Germline CDR1 is LGHNA and CDR2 is YSLEER. The junction had 8 bases not matched to a gene; V was cut back by 4 bases and J by 4 bases. The CDR3, as DNA: TGCGCCAGCAGCCTTAGCCCAACTAGCGGGGGGGCAGATACGCAGTATTTT. Amino acid sequence: CASSLSPTSGGADTQYF.

The chain joins TRBV19 to TRBJ1-2; D might be TRBD1 (6 bases). CDR1 and CDR2 from the germline V gene are LNHDA and SQIVND (reference sequence). V lost 7 bases, J lost 3 bases, and 12 bases lay in between. This CDR3 region has 13 residues. Here the CDR3 reads CASTGGLDYGYTF. CDR3 nucleotides: TGTGCCAGTACGGGGGGGCTTGACTATGGCTACACCTTC.

The chain uses TRBV6-6 and TRBJ2-5, with D perhaps matching TRBD1 (6 bases). Germline values: CDR1 MNHNY, CDR2 SVGAGI (reference sequence). V was pared by 8 bases and J by 0 bases, with 16 bases between. This CDR3 is built from 15 residues. In DNA, the CDR3 is TGTGCCAGCGCTGGAAATACAGGGTACCAAGAGACCCAGTACTTC. Its translation is CASAGNTGYQETQYF.

This chain uses TRBV3-1 (or the pseudogene TRBV3-2) with TRBJ2-1; TRBD2 aligns across 12 bases. CDR1 and CDR2 (germline): LGHDT, YNNKEL (reference sequence). This CDR3 spans 15 amino acids. Losses at the gene ends were 4 bases for V and 4 bases for J; bases not matched to a gene: 2. The CDR3: CASSPTSGGYNEQFF. The CDR3 DNA reads as TGTGCCAGCAGCCCTACTAGCGGGGGGTACAATGAGCAGTTCTTC.

The V call is TRBV27, the J call TRBJ2-5, with 10 bases lining up with TRBD2. V was pared by 4 bases and J by 2 bases, with 10 bases of the junction left unmatched. The CDR3 sequence is 17 residues long. From germline, CDR1 is MNHEY and CDR2 SMNVEV (reference sequence). CDR3 in amino acids: CASSSEAGGRGQETQYF. CDR3 coding DNA: TGTGCCAGCAGTTCGGAAGCGGGGGGGCGAGGGCAAGAGACCCAGTACTTC.

This chain connects TRBV27 to TRBJ1-5; no clear D. The germline V gene has CDR1 MNHEY and CDR2 SMNVEV (reference sequence). This CDR3 comprises 14 residues. Between the trimmed V and J ends, which lost 4 bases and 2 bases, there was a span of 9 bases. The CDR3 sequence: CASSSEDGNQPQHF. The CDR3 coding sequence is TGTGCCAGCAGTTCGGAGGATGGCAATCAGCCCCAGCATTTT.

The rearrangement links TRBV6-6 to TRBJ1-5; the match to TRBD1 covers 7 bases. Germline-derived CDR1 and CDR2 are MNHNY and SVGAGI (reference sequence). CDR3 length: 17 residues. V gave up 8 bases and J gave up 5 bases; unmatched junction bases: 18. The CDR3 sequence: CASRRLQGLTSHQPQHF. In nucleotides, the CDR3 is TGTGCCAGCCGTCGCCTACAGGGGCTCACTTCTCATCAGCCCCAGCATTTT.

This clone was observed a few times. The chain links TRBV2 to TRBJ2-2; 7 bases line up with TRBD2. CDR1 is SNHLY and CDR2 is FYNNEI in the germline V gene. This CDR3 spans 15 amino acids. The trim removed 4 bases at V and 0 bases at J, leaving 2 bases unmatched. CDR3 residues: CASSGEGSNTGELFF. The CDR3 DNA reads as TGTGCCAGCAGTGGGGAGGGTTCGAACACCGGGGAGCTGTTTTTT.

The chain is built from TRBV12-3 or TRBV12-4 and TRBJ2-7, with D perhaps TRBD1 (5 bases). V dropped 2 bases and J dropped 3 bases, with 5 bases sitting between them. The CDR3 has 12 residues. The CDR3 protein is CASSLTGYEQYF. The DNA of the CDR3 is TGTGCCAGCAGTTTAACAGGCTACGAGCAGTACTTC.

V usage is TRBV2 and J usage is TRBJ2-5; 9 bases map to TRBD2. The CDR3 runs to 18 residues. CDR1 is SNHLY, CDR2 FYNNEI, per germline. With V trimmed by 0 bases and J by 1 base, 9 bases remained unmatched. For the CDR3, the DNA is TGTGCCAGCAGTGAAGCGCTTCGCCTAGCGGGGCGCCAAGAGACCCAGTACTTC. Translated: CASSEALRLAGRQETQYF.

The chain links TRBV24-1 to TRBJ2-5, with 9 bases that match TRBD1. CDR3 length equals 17 residues. Trimming removed 3 bases from V and 0 bases from J; junction bases left unmatched: 7. CDR1 and CDR2 (germline): KGHDR, SFDVKD. CDR3 in amino acids: CATSDPRTGANQETQYF. The CDR3 DNA reads TGTGCCACCAGTGATCCCCGGACAGGGGCGAACCAAGAGACCCAGTACTTC.

The chain couples TRBV7-9 to TRBJ2-3, with 8 bases aligning to TRBD2. CDR3 length: 18 amino acids. Germline V lookup: CDR1 SEHNR, CDR2 FQNEAQ (reference sequence). Germline trimming cut 1 base from V and 0 bases from J; bases unmatched to any gene: 9. The CDR3 region has the DNA TGTGCCAGCAGCTTAGTGGGACTAGTCGGGACTAGCACAGATACGCAGTATTTT. Residues: CASSLVGLVGTSTDTQYF. The complete variable domain, with remaining parts taken from reference TRBV7-9 and TRBJ2-3, reads DTGVSQNPRHKITKRGQNVTFRCDPISEHNRLYWYRQTLGQGPEFLTYFQNEAQLEKSRLLSDRFSAERPKGSFSTLEIQRTEQGDSAMYLCASSLVGLVGTSTDTQYFGPGTRLTVL.

The chain carries TRBV5-1 and TRBJ2-6; a possible D gene is TRBD1 (6 bases). This CDR3 has 17 residues. Germline-derived CDR1 and CDR2 are SGHRS and YFSETQ. V was clipped by 3 bases and J by 3 bases, with 16 bases between them. For the CDR3, the DNA is TGCGCCAGCAGCTCAACGACAGGACTCCATGGGGCCAACGTCCTGACTTTC. This translates into CASSSTTGLHGANVLTF.

This clone came up once. The rearrangement uses TRBV7-9 and TRBJ2-2; 8 nucleotides align to TRBD1. After removal of 7 bases from V and 3 bases from J, the junction contained 7 bases not matched to a gene. The germline V gene encodes CDR1 SEHNR and CDR2 FQNEAQ (reference sequence). The CDR3 totals 15 residues. For the CDR3, the DNA is TGTGCCAGCAAACCCGGACAGGGTTACACCGGGGAGCTGTTTTTT. It codes for CASKPGQGYTGELFF.

The table lists this clone with a few counts. The chain uses TRBV6-6 and TRBJ1-6, with TRBD1 matching over 10 bases. The CDR3 length is 16 residues. In germline, CDR1 is MNHNY, CDR2 SVGAGI (reference sequence). V was clipped by 3 bases and J by 7 bases; unmatched bases: 6. The CDR3 nucleotides read TGTGCCAGCAGTTATCGGACAGGGGGTGCCAATTCACCCCTCCACTTT. Amino acid sequence: CASSYRTGGANSPLHF.

This chain connects TRBV10-3 to TRBJ2-6; possible D gene TRBD1, 6 bases. The germline CDR1 and CDR2 sequences are ENHRY and SYGVKD. V lost 6 bases and J 0 bases, leaving 12 bases between the germline ends. This CDR3 is 16 amino acids long. CDR3 nucleotides: TGTGCCATCAGGGACAGCCCCCTCTCTGGGGCCAACGTCCTGACTTTC. This sequence encodes CAIRDSPLSGANVLTF.

The chain has TRBV29-1 and TRBJ1-1, with TRBD1 identical over 7 bases. The length of the CDR3 is 12 residues. Losses at the gene ends were 3 bases for V and 9 bases for J; bases not matched to a gene: 7. Germline lookup yields CDR1 SQVTM and CDR2 ANQGSEA. The CDR3 reads CSVEAGTAKAFF. In DNA, the CDR3 is TGCAGCGTTGAGGCCGGGACAGCTAAAGCTTTCTTT.

The chain joins TRBV10-3 to TRBJ1-5; no firm D call. Deletions cut 4 bases from V and 3 bases from J, with 7 bases between. CDR1 and CDR2 (germline): ENHRY, SYGVKD. The CDR3 runs 13 residues. The CDR3 sequence is CAISAGYNQPQHF. DNA for the CDR3: TGTGCCATCAGTGCGGGGTACAATCAGCCCCAGCATTTT.